These 10 T cell receptor beta chains originate from one sample sequenced in a study of control samples from healthy donors and cancer patients. The data were produced by immunoSEQ multiplex PCR, yet TCRdb's version contains in-frame clones alone and is incomplete. The data contain around 130,000 clones, about 86% of them singletons. The material sequenced was blood. Receptors were obtained from a man aged 30 to 39 in good health.

The genes are TRBV5-6 and TRBJ2-3; D might be TRBD1 or TRBD2, each matching 6 bases. With 4 bases removed from V and 3 bases from J, the gap between germline ends came to 15 bases. CDR1 is SGHDT and CDR2 is YYEEEE in the germline V gene. The CDR3 covers 15 residues. CDR3 loop: CASSAPGGLTDTQYF. The CDR3 DNA follows: TGTGCCAGCAGCGCTCCTGGGGGGCTGACAGATACGCAGTATTTT.

The gene calls are TRBV6-4 and TRBJ2-2; D possibly matches TRBD1 or TRBD2 (5 bases each). CDR3 length: 14 residues. Germline lookup yields CDR1 MRHNA and CDR2 SNTAGT. V was clipped by 7 bases and J by 4 bases, with 13 bases between them. CDR3 residues: CASTQTGGTGELFF. The CDR3 bases are TGTGCCAGCACCCAGACTGGGGGCACCGGGGAGCTGTTTTTT.

This clone was recorded a few times. The V gene is TRBV4-1, the J gene TRBJ2-3; no firm D call. V lost 1 base and J 0 bases, leaving 11 bases between the germline ends. The germline gives CDR1 MGHRA, CDR2 YSYEKL. The CDR3 is 16 amino acids. The CDR3 loop is CASSQGDLLSTDTQYF. Written as DNA, the CDR3 is TGCGCCAGCAGCCAAGGCGACCTCCTGAGCACAGATACGCAGTATTTT.

The V call is TRBV27, the J call TRBJ1-4, with D possibly matching TRBD1 (6 bases). Between the trimmed V and J ends, which lost 5 bases and 4 bases, there was a span of 14 bases. Germline values: CDR1 MNHEY, CDR2 SMNVEV (reference sequence). This CDR3 has 15 residues. The CDR3 nucleotides read TGTGCCAGCAGTGCCCTGGGGGCGGGTAATGAAAAACTGTTTTTT. It encodes CASSALGAGNEKLFF.

This clone was seen just once. The chain has TRBV5-4 and TRBJ2-5; TRBD2 matches 8 bases. The CDR3 length is 16 residues. V gave up 0 bases and J gave up 5 bases; unmatched junction bases: 9. Germline CDR1 is SGHNT and CDR2 is YYREEE (reference sequence). CDR3 bases: TGTGCCAGCAGCTTGGGTAACGGGGGGGCTATGGAGACCCAGTACTTC. The encoded protein is CASSLGNGGAMETQYF.

This chain connects TRBV13 to TRBJ1-1, with a weak D call TRBD1 (6 bases). Trimming left V 4 bases short and J 4 bases short, with 19 bases between. The CDR3 is 16 amino acids. In germline, CDR1 is PRHDT, CDR2 FYEKMQ (reference sequence). For the CDR3, the DNA is TGTGCCAGCAGCTCAAGGGTGGGGGGGCCGATCACTGAAGCTTTCTTT. Residues: CASSSRVGGPITEAFF.

The rearrangement uses TRBV4-2 and TRBJ2-1; D unclear. This CDR3 has 18 amino acids. With 0 bases removed from V and 0 bases from J, the gap between germline ends came to 15 bases. Germline V CDR1 and CDR2: LGHNA, YNFKEQ. The CDR3 spells CASSQESPDLISYNEQFF. DNA for the CDR3: TGTGCCAGCAGCCAAGAATCCCCGGACCTTATCTCCTACAATGAGCAGTTCTTC.

The rearrangement uses TRBV10-3 and TRBJ2-2; 7 bases map to TRBD1. Germline V gene lookup returns CDR1 ENHRY and CDR2 SYGVKD. The ends lost 6 bases at V and 1 base at J; junction bases unmatched: 5. This CDR3 is built from 15 residues. CDR3: CAIRIGQENTGELFF. The CDR3 DNA is TGTGCCATCAGGATAGGACAGGAGAACACCGGGGAGCTGTTTTTT.

V usage is TRBV14 and J usage is TRBJ2-5; 7 bases match TRBD1. Germline trimming cut 2 bases from V and 4 bases from J; bases unmatched to any gene: 7. The CDR3 is made up of 15 amino acids. Germline values: CDR1 SGHDN, CDR2 FVKESK. CDR3 DNA sequence: TGTGCCAGCAGCCAAAGACAGGGATTTCGAGAGACCCAGTACTTC. Its translation: CASSQRQGFRETQYF.

The chain has TRBV19 and TRBJ1-1; tentatively, D is TRBD1 (5 bases). V lost 6 bases and J lost 1, with 15 bases in between. From germline, CDR1 is LNHDA and CDR2 SQIVND (reference sequence). This CDR3 is built from 15 residues. For the CDR3, the DNA is TGTGCCAGTAGCCCTTTCCTCGACAGGAACACTGAAGCTTTCTTT. The encoded protein is CASSPFLDRNTEAFF.